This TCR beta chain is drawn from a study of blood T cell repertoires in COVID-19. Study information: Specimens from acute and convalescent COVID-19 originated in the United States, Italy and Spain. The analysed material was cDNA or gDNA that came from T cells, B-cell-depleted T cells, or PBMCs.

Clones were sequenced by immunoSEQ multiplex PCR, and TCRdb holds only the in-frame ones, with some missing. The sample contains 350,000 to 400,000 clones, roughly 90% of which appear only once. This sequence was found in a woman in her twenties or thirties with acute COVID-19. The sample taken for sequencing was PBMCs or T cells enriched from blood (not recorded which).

Here the CDR3 reads CASSQLPPWTGGNQPQHF. CDR3 DNA: TGCGCCAGCAGCCAACTTCCTCCTTGGACAGGGGGAAATCAGCCCCAGCATTTT. This chain links TRBV4-1 with TRBJ1-5; 10 bases are a match to TRBD1. V dropped 2 bases and J dropped 4; count of bases not matched to a gene: 11. The CDR3 extends over 18 amino acids. CDR1 and CDR2 (germline): MGHRA, YSYEKL.